This entry features one T cell receptor (beta chain) sequence. Its antigen is as yet unknown. TCRdb re-analyzed the PCR reads through MiXCR. The profile shows around 7,100 clones, 25% to 40% of them singletons. The CDR3 is 14 amino acids. The germline V gene has CDR1 ENHRY and CDR2 SYGVKD. Trimming took 5 bases from V and 5 from J; bases not matched to a gene: 9. This entry comes from a study of metastatic and nonmetastatic thyroid tumors. Study context: Samples came from malignant and benign thyroid patients, and repertoires were compared across blood and tumor or nodule tissue.

General observations from the study: For both blood and tumor, malignant thyroid tumors reportedly showed significantly higher TCR beta diversity than benign nodules did.

Thyroid surgery was performed in patients who had received no treatment beforehand. The sample comprised tumor tissue. The chain joins TRBV10-3 to TRBJ2-7, with TRBD1 identical over 7 bases. The clonotype was recovered from a female donor with papillary thyroid cancer or a benign thyroid nodule (not recorded which). Some clones in this sample may be carry-over from other donors' samples. DNA for the CDR3: TGTGCCATCAGTCGACAGGGTTGGGGCAACGAGCAGTACTTC. Its protein is CAISRQGWGNEQYF.